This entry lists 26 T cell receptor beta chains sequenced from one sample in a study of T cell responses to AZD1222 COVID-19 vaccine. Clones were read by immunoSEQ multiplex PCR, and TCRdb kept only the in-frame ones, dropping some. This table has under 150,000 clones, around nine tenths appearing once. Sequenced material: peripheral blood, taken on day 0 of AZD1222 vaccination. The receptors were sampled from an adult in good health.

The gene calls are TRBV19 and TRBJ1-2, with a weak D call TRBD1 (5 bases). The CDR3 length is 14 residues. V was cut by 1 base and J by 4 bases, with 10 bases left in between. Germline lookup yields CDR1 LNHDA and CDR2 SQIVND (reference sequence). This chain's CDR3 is CASSIVGRRYGYTF. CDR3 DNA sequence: TGTGCCAGTAGTATAGTGGGGCGCCGCTATGGCTACACCTTC.

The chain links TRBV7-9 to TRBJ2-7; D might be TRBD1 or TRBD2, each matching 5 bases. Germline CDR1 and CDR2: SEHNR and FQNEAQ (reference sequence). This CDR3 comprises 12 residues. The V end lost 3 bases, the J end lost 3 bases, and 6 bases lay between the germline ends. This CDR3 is CASSLGDYEQYF. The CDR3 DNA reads TGTGCCAGCAGCTTGGGGGACTACGAGCAGTACTTC. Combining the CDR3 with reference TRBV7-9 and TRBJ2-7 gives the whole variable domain DTGVSQNPRHKITKRGQNVTFRCDPISEHNRLYWYRQTLGQGPEFLTYFQNEAQLEKSRLLSDRFSAERPKGSFSTLEIQRTEQGDSAMYLCASSLGDYEQYFGPGTRLTVT.

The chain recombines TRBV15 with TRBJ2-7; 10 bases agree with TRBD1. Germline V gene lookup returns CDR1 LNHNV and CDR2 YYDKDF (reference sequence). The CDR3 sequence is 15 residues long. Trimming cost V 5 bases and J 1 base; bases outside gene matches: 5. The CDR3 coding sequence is TGTGCCACCAGCGGGAAGGGACAGGGGTCCTACGAGCAGTACTTC. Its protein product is CATSGKGQGSYEQYF.

The CDR3 is CTSSLRTSGTGELFF. CDR3 nucleotide sequence: TGCACCAGCAGCCTCCGGACTAGCGGAACCGGGGAGCTGTTTTTT. This sequence joins TRBV1 and TRBJ2-2; TRBD2 is taken as the D call from the table, unchecked against the DNA. TRBV1 is a pseudogene locus. The CDR3 has 15 residues.

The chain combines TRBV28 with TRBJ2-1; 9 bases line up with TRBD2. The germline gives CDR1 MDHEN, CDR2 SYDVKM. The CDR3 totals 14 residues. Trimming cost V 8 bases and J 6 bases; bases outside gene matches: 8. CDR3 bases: TGTGCCAGCGAGGTAGCGGGGGATGTCAATGAGCAGTTCTTC. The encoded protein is CASEVAGDVNEQFF.

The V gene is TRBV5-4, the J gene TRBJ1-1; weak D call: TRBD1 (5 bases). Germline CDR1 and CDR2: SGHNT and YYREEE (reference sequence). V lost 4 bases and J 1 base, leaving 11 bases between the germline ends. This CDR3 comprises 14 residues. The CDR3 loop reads CASSAGIQNTEAFF. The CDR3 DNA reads TGTGCCAGCAGCGCAGGGATCCAGAACACTGAAGCTTTCTTT.

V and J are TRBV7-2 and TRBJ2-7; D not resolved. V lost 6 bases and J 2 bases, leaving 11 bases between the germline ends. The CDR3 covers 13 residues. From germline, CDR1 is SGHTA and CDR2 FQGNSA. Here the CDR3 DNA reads TGTGCCAGCAGACTGGACCCTCCCTACGAGCAGTACTTC. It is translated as CASRLDPPYEQYF.

CDR3 bases: TGCAGCGTTGAGCAGGGAGGGGGCTACACCTTC. Translating it yields CSVEQGGGYTF. The J gene is TRBJ1-2, the V gene TRBV29-1; tentative D call: TRBD1 (5 bases). The CDR3 spans 11 residues. Trimming shortened V by 3 bases and J by 8 bases, and 10 bases separated the two germline ends. Germline assignment: CDR1 SQVTM and CDR2 ANQGSEA.

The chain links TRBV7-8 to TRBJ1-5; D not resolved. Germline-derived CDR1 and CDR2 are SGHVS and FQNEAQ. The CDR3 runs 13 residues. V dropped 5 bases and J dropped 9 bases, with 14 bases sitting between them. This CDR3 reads CASSTSPSRPQHF. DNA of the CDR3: TGTGCCAGCAGCACTAGTCCCTCCAGGCCCCAGCATTTT. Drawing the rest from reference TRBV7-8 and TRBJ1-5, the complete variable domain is GAGVSQSPRYKVAKRGQDVALRCDPISGHVSLFWYQQALGQGPEFLTYFQNEAQLDKSGLPSDRFFAERPEGSVSTLKIQRTQQEDSAVYLCASSTSPSRPQHFGDGTRLSIL.

This CDR3 is CASSEALGQGNTEAFF. DNA of the CDR3: TGTGCCAGCAGTGAAGCGCTAGGGCAGGGGAACACTGAAGCTTTCTTT. The V call is TRBV6-1, the J call TRBJ1-1; possibly TRBD1 for D (5 bases). V lost 0 bases and J 1 base, leaving 12 bases between the germline ends. The CDR3 contains 16 residues. Germline CDR1 reads MNHNS; CDR2 reads SASEGT.

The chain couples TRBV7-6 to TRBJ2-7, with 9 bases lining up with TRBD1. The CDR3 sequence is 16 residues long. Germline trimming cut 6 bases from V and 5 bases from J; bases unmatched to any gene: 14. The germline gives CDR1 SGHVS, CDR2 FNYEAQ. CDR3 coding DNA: TGTGCCAGCAGACTAAATACCGGGACAGGGTCCGACGAGCAGTACTTC. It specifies CASRLNTGTGSDEQYF. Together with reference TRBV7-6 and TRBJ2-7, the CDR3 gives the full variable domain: GAGVSQSPRYKVTKRGQDVALRCDPISGHVSLYWYRQALGQGPEFLTYFNYEAQQDKSGLPNDRFSAERPEGSISTLTIQRTEQRDSAMYRCASRLNTGTGSDEQYFGPGTRLTVT.

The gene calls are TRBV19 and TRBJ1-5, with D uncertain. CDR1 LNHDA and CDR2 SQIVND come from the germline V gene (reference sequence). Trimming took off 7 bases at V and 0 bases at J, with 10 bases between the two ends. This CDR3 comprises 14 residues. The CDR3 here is CASTEGNSNQPQHF. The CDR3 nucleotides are TGTGCCAGTACCGAAGGGAATAGCAATCAGCCCCAGCATTTT.

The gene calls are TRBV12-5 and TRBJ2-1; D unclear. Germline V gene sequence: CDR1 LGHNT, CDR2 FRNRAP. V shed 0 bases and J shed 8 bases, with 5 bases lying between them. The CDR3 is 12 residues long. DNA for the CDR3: TGTGCTAGTGGTTTGGTACCCTATGAGCAGTTCTTC. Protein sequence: CASGLVPYEQFF.

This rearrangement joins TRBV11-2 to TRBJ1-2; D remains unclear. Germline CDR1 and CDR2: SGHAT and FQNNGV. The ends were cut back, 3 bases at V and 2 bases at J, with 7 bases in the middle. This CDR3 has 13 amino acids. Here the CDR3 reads CASSLSGNYGYTF. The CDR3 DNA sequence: TGTGCCAGCAGCTTGTCGGGGAACTATGGCTACACCTTC.

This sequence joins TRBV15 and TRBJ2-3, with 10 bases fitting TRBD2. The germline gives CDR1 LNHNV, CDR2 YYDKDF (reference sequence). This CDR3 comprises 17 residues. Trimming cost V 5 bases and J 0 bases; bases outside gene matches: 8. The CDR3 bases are TGTGCCACCAGCCCGATAAAACTAGCGGGGAGCACAGATACGCAGTATTTT. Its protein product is CATSPIKLAGSTDTQYF.

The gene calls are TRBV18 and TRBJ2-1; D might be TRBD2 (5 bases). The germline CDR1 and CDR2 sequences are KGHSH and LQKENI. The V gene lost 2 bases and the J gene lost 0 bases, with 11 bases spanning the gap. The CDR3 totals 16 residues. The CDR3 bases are TGTGCCAGCTCACCATGGACTCCAAGCTCCTACAATGAGCAGTTCTTC. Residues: CASSPWTPSSYNEQFF.

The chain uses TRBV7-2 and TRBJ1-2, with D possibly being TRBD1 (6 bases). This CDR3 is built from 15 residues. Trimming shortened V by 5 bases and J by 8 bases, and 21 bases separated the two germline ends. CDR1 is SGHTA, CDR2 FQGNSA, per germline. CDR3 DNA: TGTGCCAGCAGCCTCCTGACCGGGACACCCAAGGGCTACACCTTC. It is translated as CASSLLTGTPKGYTF.

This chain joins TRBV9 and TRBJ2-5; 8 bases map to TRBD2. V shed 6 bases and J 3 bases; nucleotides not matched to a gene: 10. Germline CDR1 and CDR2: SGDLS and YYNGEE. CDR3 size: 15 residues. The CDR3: CASTPGPGGKETQYF. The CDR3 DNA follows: TGTGCCAGCACCCCCGGCCCGGGGGGGAAAGAGACCCAGTACTTC.

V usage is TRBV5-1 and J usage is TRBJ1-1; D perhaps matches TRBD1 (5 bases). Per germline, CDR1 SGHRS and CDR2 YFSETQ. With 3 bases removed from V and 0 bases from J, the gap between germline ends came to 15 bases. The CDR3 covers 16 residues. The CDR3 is CASSSTGTVMNTEAFF. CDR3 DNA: TGCGCCAGCAGCTCGACCGGGACCGTAATGAACACTGAAGCTTTCTTT.

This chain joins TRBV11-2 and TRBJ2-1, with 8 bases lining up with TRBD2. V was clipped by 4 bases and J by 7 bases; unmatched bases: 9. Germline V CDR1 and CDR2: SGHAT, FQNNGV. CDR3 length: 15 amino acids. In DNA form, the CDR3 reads TGTGCCAGCAGCTACTTTAGCGGGACTTTGAATGAGCAGTTCTTC. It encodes CASSYFSGTLNEQFF.

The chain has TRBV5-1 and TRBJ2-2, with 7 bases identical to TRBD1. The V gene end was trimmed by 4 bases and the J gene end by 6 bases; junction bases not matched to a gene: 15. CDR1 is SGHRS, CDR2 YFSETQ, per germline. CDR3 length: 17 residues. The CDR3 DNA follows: TGCGCCAGCAGCATGACAGGGAGTTTCAACTTCGCCGGGGAGCTGTTTTTT. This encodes CASSMTGSFNFAGELFF.

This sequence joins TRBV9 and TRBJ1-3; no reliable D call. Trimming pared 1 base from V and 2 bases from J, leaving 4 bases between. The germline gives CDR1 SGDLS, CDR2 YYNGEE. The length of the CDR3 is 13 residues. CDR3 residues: CASSVSPGNTIYF. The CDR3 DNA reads TGTGCCAGCAGCGTATCACCTGGAAACACCATATATTTT.

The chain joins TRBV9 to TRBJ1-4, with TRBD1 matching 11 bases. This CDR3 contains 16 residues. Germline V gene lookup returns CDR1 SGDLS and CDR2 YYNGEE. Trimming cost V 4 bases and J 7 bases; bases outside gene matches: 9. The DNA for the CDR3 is TGTGCCAGCAGCCCTCGCCCGGGACAGGGGGGTGAAAAACTGTTTTTT. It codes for CASSPRPGQGGEKLFF.

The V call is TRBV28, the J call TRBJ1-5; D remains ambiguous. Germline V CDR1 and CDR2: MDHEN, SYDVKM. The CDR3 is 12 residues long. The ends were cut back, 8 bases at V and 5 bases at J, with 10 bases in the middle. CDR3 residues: CASFRPDQPQHF. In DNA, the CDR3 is TGTGCCAGCTTTCGTCCGGATCAGCCCCAGCATTTT. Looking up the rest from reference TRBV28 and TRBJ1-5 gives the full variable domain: DVKVTQSSRYLVKRTGEKVFLECVQDMDHENMFWYRQDPGLGLRLIYFSYDVKMKEKGDIPEGYSVSREKKERFSLILESASTNQTSMYLCASFRPDQPQHFGDGTRLSIL.

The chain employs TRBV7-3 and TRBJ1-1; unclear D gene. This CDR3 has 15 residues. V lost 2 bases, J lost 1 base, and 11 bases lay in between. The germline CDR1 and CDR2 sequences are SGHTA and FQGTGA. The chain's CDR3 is CASSLQSTGNTEAFF. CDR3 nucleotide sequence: TGTGCCAGCAGCTTACAATCGACTGGGAACACTGAAGCTTTCTTT.

CDR3 region: CASSQVPEAEAFF. DNA for the CDR3: TGTGCCAGCAGCCAAGTCCCCGAGGCTGAAGCTTTCTTT. The V gene is TRBV3-1 (or the pseudogene TRBV3-2), the J gene TRBJ1-1, with unresolved D. Trimming cost V 1 base and J 6 bases, with 9 bases left between them. Germline values: CDR1 LGHDT, CDR2 YNNKEL (reference sequence). The CDR3 extends over 13 amino acids.